These T cell receptor beta chains were read from a single sample in a study of cytomegalovirus exposure and HLA in healthy donors. Sequencing used immunoSEQ multiplex PCR; TCRdb keeps in-frame clones, though not all of them. Seen here are 140,000 to 150,000 clones, around 57% observed once, and the top ten hold over 1.5%. The sample comprised PBMCs. The receptor source for this set is a male donor in good health and CMV-seronegative. CDR3s include the opening cysteine and the closing phenylalanine or tryptophan. The order of the fields is J gene, V gene, D gene, clone size, CDR3 DNA, CDR3 protein. The D gene is left open where the match is weak. Not every row has a clone size; where given, it reads once, few, many or a size class.

>TRBJ2-1|TRBV5-8|NA|few
TGTGCCAGCAGCTTGTTGGCGGGCTACTCCTACAATGAGCAGTTCTTC
CASSLLAGYSYNEQFF
>TRBJ1-4|TRBV4-1|NA|few
TGCGCCAGCAGCCAAGGTGAAACCCGGCGGGAAAAACTGTTTTTT
CASSQGETRREKLFF
>TRBJ2-1|TRBV4-1|NA|NA
TGCGCCAGCAGCCAAGTCTCTAGAATCGATGAGCAGTTCTTC
CASSQVSRIDEQFF
>TRBJ1-1|TRBV11-2|TRBD1|once
TGTGCCAGCAGCTTGGGGACAGACACTGAAGCTTTCTTT
CASSLGTDTEAFF
>TRBJ2-6|TRBV18|NA|NA
TGTGCCAGCTCACCGTCGTCGATATTTAGCTCTGGGGCCAACGTCCTGACTTTC
CASSPSSIFSSGANVLTF
>TRBJ1-5|TRBV2|NA|NA
TGTGCCAGCAGTGAAACATACTTGACAGGAGGAACGCAGCCCCAGCATTTT
CASSETYLTGGTQPQHF
>TRBJ2-1|TRBV25-1|NA|NA
TGTGCCAGCAGTGAATGGCGGGATGCAGATAATGAGCAGTTCTTC
CASSEWRDADNEQFF
>TRBJ2-7|TRBV30|TRBD1|few
TGTGCCTGGAGTCTAGGGACAGGGGTTCCCTACGAGCAGTACTTC
CAWSLGTGVPYEQYF
>TRBJ2-1|TRBV10-3|TRBD1|NA
TGTGCCATCAGACCGGGACAGGGGAGGGGTGGCTCCTACAATGAGCAGTTCTTC
CAIRPGQGRGGSYNEQFF
>TRBJ2-5|TRBV6-5|TRBD2|few
TGTGCCAGCAGCGACAGCGGGGGGGAAGAGACCCAGTACTTC
CASSDSGGEETQYF
>TRBJ2-1|TRBV2|TRBD2|few
TGTGCCAGCAGTGGAGTCTGGCTAGCGGGGTACAATGAGCAGTTCTTC
CASSGVWLAGYNEQFF
>TRBJ2-7|TRBV28|TRBD2|NA
TGTGCCAGCAGTTCCGGGGGGGAGGCCCGGTTTCGCTTC
CASSSGGEARFRF
>TRBJ1-6|TRBV6-4|TRBD1|NA
TGTGCCAGCAGTGCTCAGGGGGCGGATAATTCACCCCTCCACTTT
CASSAQGADNSPLHF
>TRBJ2-2|TRBV9|TRBD1|few
TGTGCCAGCAGCGTAGCTACAGGGGGCACCGGGGAGCTGTTTTTT
CASSVATGGTGELFF
>TRBJ2-4|TRBV6-1|NA|NA
TGTGCCAGCAGTGAAACCTTTGGCCCAGCCAAAAACATTCAGTACTTC
CASSETFGPAKNIQYF
>TRBJ1-5|TRBV30|NA|few
TGTGCCTGGGCCCCGGTTTTACTTGGCAATCAGCCCCAGCATTTT
CAWAPVLLGNQPQHF
>TRBJ1-3|TRBV7-2|TRBD1|NA
TGTGCCAGCAGCCCAGACAGGGCTGGAAACACCATATATTTT
CASSPDRAGNTIYF
>TRBJ1-6|TRBV4-3|NA|NA
TGCGCCAGCAGCCAAACTAGGCTGGGAGAGCCCCTCCACTTT
CASSQTRLGEPLHF
>TRBJ1-1|TRBV4-3|NA|NA
TGCGCCAGCAGCCAAGAGGGAGCGCGGAGCACTGAAGCTTTCTTT
CASSQEGARSTEAFF
>TRBJ1-1|TRBV14|NA|NA
TGTGCCAGCAGCCAAGGTCTGGGGGCCTCTGAGGCTGAAGCTTTCTTT
CASSQGLGASEAEAFF
>TRBJ2-7|TRBV4-1|TRBD2|NA
TGCGCCAGCAGCCAAGAGCCCAAACCGGGACTACGGTACGAGCAGTACTTC
CASSQEPKPGLRYEQYF
>TRBJ1-2|TRBV7-2|TRBD1|few
TGTGCCAGCAGCCCGGACAGGAACTATGGCTACACCTTC
CASSPDRNYGYTF
>TRBJ1-5|TRBV5-5|NA|NA
TGTGCCAGCAGCCCATACAGAACAAGCAATCAGCCCCAGCATTTT
CASSPYRTSNQPQHF
>TRBJ2-2|TRBV6-4|NA|NA
TGTGCCAGCAGTGACTCGATGCGGGGAGGTCCCGGGGAGCTGTTTTTT
CASSDSMRGGPGELFF
>TRBJ2-5|TRBV19|NA|NA
TGTGCCAGTAGTATAGGAAGCAACCAAGAGACCCAGTACTTC
CASSIGSNQETQYF
>TRBJ2-7|TRBV7-8|NA|few
TGTGCCAGCAGCCTAAGGCGGGCCAACCTCCCGTCAGCCTACGAGCAGTACTTC
CASSLRRANLPSAYEQYF
>TRBJ2-3|TRBV19|TRBD2|NA
TGTGCCAGTAGTATTGTAGCGGGTGGTTATGGAGATACGCAGTATTTT
CASSIVAGGYGDTQYF